This T cell receptor beta chain was profiled in a study of cytomegalovirus exposure and HLA in healthy donors. Study in general: Of all 400 or so donors who were genotyped, roughly 81% belonged to the Caucasian-associated ancestry cluster.

Study conclusions and caveats: The authors assumed roughly uniform sequencing depth across donors for presence/absence analyses.

As for this clone: Its antigen is still unknown.

PCR amplification relied on 60 Vbeta primers (plus 13 Jbeta primers). The assay was immunoSEQ multiplex PCR, and TCRdb's table has in-frame clones only and misses some. The repertoire consists of approximately 74,000 clones, with roughly 60% occurring once and the leading ten covering approximately 5.8%. Deletions cut 5 bases from V and 3 bases from J, with 14 bases between. Germline V CDR1 and CDR2: KGHSH, LQKENI. CDR3 length: 15 amino acids. Sequences were obtained from PBMCs. The source is a man aged 25-45 years in good health and CMV-seropositive. The chain links TRBV18 to TRBJ1-3, with D maybe TRBD1 (6 bases). CDR3 nucleotides: TGTGCCAGCTCATCCTCCAAAGGGGGTGGAAACACCATATATTTT. Its translation is CASSSSKGGGNTIYF.